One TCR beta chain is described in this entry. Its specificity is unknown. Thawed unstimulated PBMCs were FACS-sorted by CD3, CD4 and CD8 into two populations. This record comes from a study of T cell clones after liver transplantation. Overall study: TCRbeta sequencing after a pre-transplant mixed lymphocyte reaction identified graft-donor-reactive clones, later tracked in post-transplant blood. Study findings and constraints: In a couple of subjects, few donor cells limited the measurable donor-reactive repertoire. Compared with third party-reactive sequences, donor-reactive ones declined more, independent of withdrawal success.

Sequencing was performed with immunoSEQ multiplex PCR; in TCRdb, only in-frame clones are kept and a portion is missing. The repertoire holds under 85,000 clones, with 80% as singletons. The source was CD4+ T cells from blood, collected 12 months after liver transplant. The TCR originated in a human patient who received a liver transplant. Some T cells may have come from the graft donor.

The CDR3 DNA sequence: TGCGCCAGCAGCTTCGGAGCAAACTCTGGGGCCAACGTCCTGACTTTC. Amino acid sequence: CASSFGANSGANVLTF. The chain uses TRBV5-1 and TRBJ2-6; D is undetermined. This CDR3 spans 16 amino acids. Germline loops: CDR1 SGHRS, CDR2 YFSETQ. Deletions cut 2 bases from V and 0 bases from J, with 9 bases between.